This passage covers 30 T cell receptor beta chains from one sample sequenced in a study of vaccination effects on CD4 cells after COVID-19. These receptors have no identified antigens. Sequenced by immunoSEQ multiplex PCR; TCRdb stores in-frame clones only, minus some. The sample holds fewer than 85,000 clones, 74% seen once. Culturing for ten to eleven days preceded CD4+ T cell isolation. Two-dose BNT162b2 or mRNA-1273 vaccination was given to participants. The specimen comprised CD4+ T cells from PBMCs cultured without peptide, sampled after COVID-19 vaccination. These receptors were obtained from a human donor who received a COVID-19 vaccine.

This chain uses TRBV18 with TRBJ1-3; D not certain. CDR1 is KGHSH, CDR2 LQKENI, per germline. With 1 base removed from V and 4 bases from J, the gap between germline ends came to 11 bases. CDR3 length: 15 residues. For the CDR3, the DNA is TGTGCCAGCTCACCACGAGCGGACGCCGGAAACACCATATATTTT. It specifies CASSPRADAGNTIYF.

The V gene is TRBV19, the J gene TRBJ1-4; no clear D. Germline lookup yields CDR1 LNHDA and CDR2 SQIVND (reference sequence). The CDR3 runs 14 residues. The V and J ends lost 2 bases and 5 bases respectively, with 9 bases between them. The CDR3 region is CASSIYTENEKLFF. The CDR3 DNA is TGTGCCAGTAGTATATACACGGAAAATGAAAAACTGTTTTTT. Complete variable domain (other parts from reference TRBV19 and TRBJ1-4): DGGITQSPKYLFRKEGQNVTLSCEQNLNHDAMYWYRQDPGQGLRLIYYSQIVNDFQKGDIAEGYSVSREKKESFPLTVTSAQKNPTAFYLCASSIYTENEKLFFGSGTQLSVL.

The gene calls are TRBV7-2 and TRBJ1-2; a possible D gene is TRBD1 (6 bases). The CDR3 has 15 residues. The germline V and J ends were trimmed by 5 bases and 4 bases, with 17 bases remaining between them. The V gene's germline CDR1 is SGHTA and CDR2 FQGNSA. Written as DNA, the CDR3 is TGTGCCAGCAGCCCCCTAGGGGGTTTGTCCTATGGCTACACCTTC. Amino acid sequence: CASSPLGGLSYGYTF.

J is TRBJ1-3 and V is TRBV3-1 (or the pseudogene TRBV3-2); 7 bases are shared with TRBD1. The CDR3 covers 15 residues. Germline CDR1 and CDR2: LGHDT and YNNKEL (reference sequence). After removal of 1 base from V and 4 bases from J, the junction contained 4 bases not matched to a gene. CDR3 sequence (DNA): TGTGCCAGCAGCCAAGGGCAGGGGGAAGGAAACACCATATATTTT. It yields the protein CASSQGQGEGNTIYF.

This clone was seen more than once but under ten times. The gene calls are TRBV3-1 (or the pseudogene TRBV3-2) and TRBJ1-1; 8 bases map to TRBD1. With 3 bases clipped from V and 4 bases from J, the junction kept 10 bases outside the gene matches. The CDR3 totals 16 residues. CDR1 LGHDT and CDR2 YNNKEL come from the germline V gene (reference sequence). Written as DNA, the CDR3 is TGTGCCAGCAGCCACCTAGACAGGGGCCCCCGCACTGAAGCTTTCTTT. This gives the protein CASSHLDRGPRTEAFF.

V and J are TRBV7-2 and TRBJ1-1; D is unresolved. This CDR3 is 14 amino acids long. Per the germline V gene, CDR1 is SGHTA and CDR2 is FQGNSA. V lost 1 base and J lost 5, with 11 bases in between. In DNA, the CDR3 is TGTGCCAGCAGCTTAGGGGATTTAGGAACTGAAGCTTTCTTT. The encoded protein is CASSLGDLGTEAFF.

The chain recombines TRBV7-2 with TRBJ2-2, with D perhaps TRBD2 (5 bases). Trimming left V 2 bases short and J 1 base short, with 20 bases between. Per the germline V gene, CDR1 is SGHTA and CDR2 is FQGNSA. This CDR3 spans 19 amino acids. In DNA, the CDR3 is TGTGCCAGCAGCTTACGTACCCTTCACGGGAATCAGAACACCGGGGAGCTGTTTTTT. Protein sequence: CASSLRTLHGNQNTGELFF.

The chain has TRBV5-5 and TRBJ1-4, with a weak D call TRBD1 (5 bases). Looked up from germline, CDR1 is SGHKS and CDR2 is YYEKEE (reference sequence). The CDR3 runs to 14 residues. V was clipped by 2 bases and J by 6 bases, with 11 bases between them. In DNA, the CDR3 is TGTGCCAGCAGCTTAATAGGGGACTATGAAAAACTGTTTTTT. Protein product: CASSLIGDYEKLFF.

This chain links TRBV23-1 with TRBJ1-4; D gene unclear. TRBV23-1 is an ORF, with its function uncertain. V was pared by 3 bases and J by 5 bases, with 4 bases between. The CDR3 runs to 12 residues. The CDR3 loop is CASSHLNEKLFF. In DNA, the CDR3 is TGCGCCAGCAGTCATCTCAATGAAAAACTGTTTTTT.

The chain uses TRBV6-5 and TRBJ1-2; D unresolved. There are 14 residues in the CDR3. The germline gives CDR1 MNHEY, CDR2 SVGAGI. V lost 4 bases, J lost 7 bases, and 16 bases lay in between. The CDR3 DNA follows: TGTGCCAGCAGTTCCGACCCGACCGCGGGTGGCTACACCTTC. Translated: CASSSDPTAGGYTF.

The V gene is TRBV6-5, the J gene TRBJ1-2; the D gene is possibly TRBD1 (5 bases). This CDR3 contains 13 residues. Germline CDR1 MNHEY, CDR2 SVGAGI. The ends were cut back, 6 bases at V and 4 bases at J, with 12 bases in the middle. The CDR3 DNA reads as TGTGCCAGCAGACAGGTTGGGGGCTATGGCTACACCTTC. This codes for CASRQVGGYGYTF.

This clone has only a few counts. The V gene is TRBV6-5, the J gene TRBJ1-5; no clear D. CDR1 is MNHEY and CDR2 is SVGAGI in the germline V gene. The ends were cut back, 6 bases at V and 2 bases at J, with 11 bases in the middle. The CDR3 spans 14 residues. CDR3 sequence: CASSGNRGNQPQHF. DNA of the CDR3: TGTGCCAGCAGCGGAAACCGGGGCAATCAGCCCCAGCATTTT.

The chain links TRBV19 to TRBJ1-4; TRBD1 matches 10 bases. CDR3 length equals 21 residues. J was trimmed by 0 bases and V by 3 bases; bases with no gene match: 16. CDR1 is LNHDA, CDR2 SQIVND, per germline (reference sequence). In DNA form, the CDR3 reads TGTGCCAGTAGTATCCGACAGGGGGCCTTGTCTCGTCAAACAACTAATGAAAAACTGTTTTTT. Protein sequence: CASSIRQGALSRQTTNEKLFF.

This rearrangement joins TRBV6-5 to TRBJ2-1; possible D gene TRBD1, 7 bases. Looked up from germline, CDR1 is MNHEY and CDR2 is SVGAGI. The CDR3 has 12 amino acids. V shed 6 bases and J shed 14 bases, with 17 bases lying between them. The CDR3 DNA follows: TGTGCCAGCAGCAGGGCAGGGGGGCAAGAGTTCTTC. Residues: CASSRAGGQEFF.

The chain uses TRBV7-6 and TRBJ1-1; D is uncertain. The ends were cut back, 5 bases at V and 1 base at J, with 8 bases in the middle. This CDR3 has 13 amino acids. The germline gives CDR1 SGHVS, CDR2 FNYEAQ. This CDR3 is CASSPGPNTEAFF. DNA for the CDR3: TGTGCCAGCAGCCCCGGTCCGAACACTGAAGCTTTCTTT.

This rearrangement joins TRBV6-5 to TRBJ1-2; 9 bases are shared with TRBD1. The germline gives CDR1 MNHEY, CDR2 SVGAGI. The CDR3 is 12 residues long. Unmatched junction bases numbered 7, after V lost 9 bases and J lost 8 bases. CDR3 protein: CASSGTGYGYTF. The CDR3 coding sequence is TGTGCCAGTTCCGGGACAGGGTACGGCTACACCTTC.

This clone has a handful of counts. The CDR3 DNA sequence: TGTGCCAGCAGCGCGGGACTAACGAACACCGGGGAGCTGTTTTTT. It specifies CASSAGLTNTGELFF. J is TRBJ2-2 and V is TRBV9; 7 bases fit TRBD2. The V segment lost 3 bases and the J segment 0 bases; nucleotides outside the gene matches: 2. Per germline, CDR1 SGDLS and CDR2 YYNGEE. This CDR3 contains 15 residues. Complete variable domain (other parts from reference TRBV9 and TRBJ2-2): DSGVTQTPKHLITATGQRVTLRCSPRSGDLSVYWYQQSLDQGLQFLIQYYNGEERAKGNILERFSAQQFPDLHSELNLSSLELGDSALYFCASSAGLTNTGELFFGEGSRLTVL.

The chain has TRBV6-5 and TRBJ1-4; D is uncertain. With 0 bases removed from V and 2 bases from J, the gap between germline ends came to 7 bases. Germline values: CDR1 MNHEY, CDR2 SVGAGI. The CDR3 consists of 15 residues. The CDR3 region has the DNA TGTGCCAGCAGTTACTCGTTCTCGACTAATGAAAAACTGTTTTTT. This gives the protein CASSYSFSTNEKLFF.

The chain employs TRBV21-1 and TRBJ2-3; TRBD1 is the table's D call, not checked against the DNA. TRBV21-1 represents a pseudogene. There are 13 residues in the CDR3. In DNA form, the CDR3 reads TGTGCCAGGGGGACAGGGAAAACAGATACGCAGTATTTT. Translation gives CARGTGKTDTQYF.

The chain couples TRBV4-3 to TRBJ2-7, with TRBD1 matching over 10 bases. The CDR3 has 16 amino acids. From germline, CDR1 is LGHNA and CDR2 YSLEER. V lost 1 base and J lost 5; bases outside the gene matches: 8. CDR3 loop: CASSQGRAGTGDEQYV. The CDR3 DNA follows: TGCGCCAGCAGCCAAGGTCGCGCCGGGACAGGGGACGAGCAGTACGTC.

The rearrangement uses TRBV3-1 (or the pseudogene TRBV3-2) and TRBJ1-2; TRBD1 matches at 7 bases. CDR1 is LGHDT and CDR2 is YNNKEL in the germline V gene (reference sequence). The CDR3 is made up of 15 amino acids. Germline trimming cut 2 bases from V and 4 bases from J; bases unmatched to any gene: 7. CDR3 amino acids: CASSQSGGDSYGYTF. CDR3 DNA: TGTGCCAGCAGCCAATCAGGGGGGGACAGCTATGGCTACACCTTC.

This clone was detected once. V is TRBV24-1 and J is TRBJ2-3; D is perhaps TRBD2 (6 bases). This CDR3 spans 13 amino acids. Germline V gene lookup returns CDR1 KGHDR and CDR2 SFDVKD. The V end was cut by 5 bases, the J end by 3 bases, with 8 bases between. The CDR3 DNA reads as TGTGCCACCAGTGCGGGGGTGACAGATACGCAGTATTTT. Amino acids: CATSAGVTDTQYF.

The J gene is TRBJ2-1, the V gene TRBV24-1, with a weak D call TRBD1 (5 bases). V was cut by 4 bases and J by 3 bases, with 15 bases left in between. CDR1 is KGHDR and CDR2 is SFDVKD in the germline V gene. The CDR3 extends over 16 amino acids. CDR3 loop: CATSDSDRRSYNEQFF. The CDR3 DNA reads TGTGCCACCAGTGACAGCGACAGACGAAGCTACAATGAGCAGTTCTTC.

The chain is built from TRBV27 and TRBJ1-5; TRBD1 aligns across 8 bases. CDR1 and CDR2 (germline): MNHEY, SMNVEV (reference sequence). Losses at the gene ends were 6 bases for V and 6 bases for J; bases not matched to a gene: 7. The CDR3 spans 14 residues. This chain's CDR3 is CASRTTGAAQPQHF. As DNA, the CDR3 is TGTGCCAGCAGGACGACAGGGGCAGCTCAGCCCCAGCATTTT.

The chain is built from TRBV6-5 and TRBJ2-7; a weak D match, TRBD2 (6 bases). Per germline, CDR1 MNHEY and CDR2 SVGAGI. With 8 bases removed from V and 5 bases from J, the gap between germline ends came to 13 bases. CDR3 size: 12 residues. The CDR3 here is CASRSGGNEQYV. CDR3 DNA: TGTGCCAGCCGTTCCGGGGGTAACGAGCAGTACGTC.

The rearrangement joins TRBV24-1 to TRBJ2-1, with D unclear. The CDR3 is made up of 12 amino acids. Per the germline V gene, CDR1 is KGHDR and CDR2 is SFDVKD. The V and J ends lost 3 bases and 6 bases respectively, with 5 bases between them. CDR3 region: CATSDPPNEQFF. The DNA for the CDR3 is TGTGCCACCAGTGATCCCCCCAATGAGCAGTTCTTC.

This clone appeared once. This sequence joins TRBV20-1 and TRBJ1-2, with TRBD1 as a possible D gene (5 bases). The CDR3 runs 12 residues. V was trimmed by 3 bases and J by 5 bases, leaving 10 bases between them. Germline CDR1 reads DFQATT; CDR2 reads SNEGSKA (reference sequence). CDR3 nucleotides: TGCAGTGCTAGTGGGGGTTATTATGGCTACACCTTC. Its translation is CSASGGYYGYTF.

The V and J genes are TRBV29-1 and TRBJ1-6; D call uncertain. The CDR3 has 17 residues. From germline, CDR1 is SQVTM and CDR2 ANQGSEA. Trimming took 1 base from V and 0 from J, leaving 13 bases between them. CDR3 DNA: TGCAGCGTTGAAGTCTTAGGGCAGAGCTCCTATAATTCACCCCTCCACTTT. Translating gives CSVEVLGQSSYNSPLHF. Drawing the rest from reference TRBV29-1 and TRBJ1-6, the complete variable domain is SAVISQKPSRDICQRGTSLTIQCQVDSQVTMMFWYRQQPGQSLTLIATANQGSEATYESGFVIDKFPISRPNLTFSTLTVSNMSPEDSSIYLCSVEVLGQSSYNSPLHFGNGTRLTVT.

V is TRBV5-5 and J is TRBJ1-3; D remains ambiguous. Trimming took 4 bases from V and 8 from J, leaving 13 bases between them. Germline V gives CDR1 SGHKS, CDR2 YYEKEE (reference sequence). The CDR3 runs 13 residues. The CDR3 region has the DNA TGTGCCAGCAGCATATACTTCGGAGACACCATATATTTT. It codes for CASSIYFGDTIYF.

The chain joins TRBV9 to TRBJ2-1, with D possibly being TRBD2 (5 bases). CDR1 is SGDLS, CDR2 YYNGEE, per germline. Trimming took off 0 bases at V and 4 bases at J, with 14 bases between the two ends. This CDR3 has 16 residues. The CDR3 bases are TGTGCCAGCAGCGTAGAAGGGAGCGATATTTACAATGAGCAGTTCTTC. Residues: CASSVEGSDIYNEQFF.